A selection of T cell receptor beta chains follows, all from one sample in a study of molecular identifiers for immune sequencing clone quantification. MiXCR, run by TCRdb on the PCR reads, gives a single entry per CDR3 protein. The sample has over 85,000 distinct CDR3 sequences; 20% to 25% are singletons. Material for sequencing was naive CD8+ T cells from blood, with Jurkat cell RNA spiked in. The receptors derive from a human donor in good health. Some libraries in this study had Jurkat cell RNA spiked in. Each CDR3 is given with its conserved first and last residue. D genes are given only for firm matches. For some rows the clone size is stated as once, few or many, or as a class when expanded; others skip it.

>TRBV4-3|few|TRBD1|TRBJ2-6
CASSQVTFGQGLSGANVLTF
TGCGCCAGCAGCCAAGTGACATTCGGACAGGGCCTCTCTGGGGCCAACGTCCTGACTTTC
>TRBV7-9|NA|TRBD1|TRBJ1-6
CASSRDSYNSPLHF
TGTGCCAGCAGCCGGGACAGCTATAATTCACCCCTCCACTTT
>TRBV2|many|NA|TRBJ1-5
CASSPYGRPGGQPQHF
TGTGCCAGCAGTCCATATGGAAGACCGGGAGGTCAGCCCCAGCATTTT
>TRBV6-2/TRBV6-3|many|TRBD1|TRBJ1-5
CASSWTGWQPQHF
TGTGCCAGCAGTTGGACAGGGTGGCAGCCCCAGCATTTT
>TRBV19|many|NA|TRBJ1-2
CASSMTGRNYGYTF
TGTGCCAGTAGTATGACAGGACGCAACTATGGCTACACCTTC
>TRBV12-3/TRBV12-4|many|NA|TRBJ2-6
CASSPTEGTHSGANVLTF
TGTGCCAGCAGTCCAACGGAGGGTACCCACTCTGGGGCCAACGTCCTGACTTTC
>TRBV7-2|many|TRBD2|TRBJ2-7
CASSLRPRTSGYEQYF
TGTGCCAGCAGCTTACGTCCGAGGACTAGCGGGTACGAGCAGTACTTC
>TRBV6-1|NA|NA|TRBJ2-1
CASSGLGRLRTYYNEQSF
TGTGCCAGCAGTGGGTTGGGACGCCTGAGGACTTACTACAATGAGCAGTCCTTC
>TRBV20-1|few|TRBD1|TRBJ2-1
CSASDRESGERFF
TGCAGTGCTAGTGACAGGGAGAGTGGTGAGCGGTTCTTC
>TRBV7-9|many|NA|TRBJ2-7
CASSLGGGEQYF
TGTGCCAGCAGCCTCGGTGGAGGCGAGCAGTACTTC
>TRBV12-3/TRBV12-4|NA|NA|TRBJ1-6
CASNPRRGDSPLHF
TGTGCCAGCAACCCGAGGAGGGGAGATTCACCCCTCCACTTT
>TRBV5-1|many|TRBD1|TRBJ2-5
CASNTGEGEPQYF
TGCGCCAGCAACACAGGGGAAGGGGAGCCCCAGTACTTC
>TRBV5-6|once|NA|TRBJ1-1
CACSQGDMNTEAFF
TGTGCCTGCAGCCAAGGGGATATGAACACTGAGGCTTTCTTT
>TRBV18|many|NA|TRBJ1-1
CASSPLDRPNTEAFF
TGTGCCAGCTCACCACTCGACAGACCGAACACTGAAGCTTTCTTT
>TRBV7-2|many|NA|TRBJ2-3
CASSEISTDTQYF
TGTGCCAGCAGCGAGATTAGCACAGATACGCAGTATTTT
>TRBV6-2/TRBV6-3|few|TRBD2|TRBJ2-7
CASSYEAASGGPFIGEQYF
TGTGCCAGCAGTTACGAAGCGGCTAGCGGGGGACCTTTTATTGGAGAGCAGTACTTC
>TRBV29-1|many|TRBD1|TRBJ2-4
CSVLDREKNIQYF
TGCAGCGTCTTAGACAGGGAGAAAAACATTCAGTACTTC
>TRBV4-1|many|NA|TRBJ1-4
CASSQLGGYEKLFF
TGCGCCAGCAGCCAACTCGGGGGGTACGAAAAACTGTTTTTT
>TRBV29-1|few|TRBD2|TRBJ2-1
CSVEGGLGFNEQFF
TGCAGCGTTGAGGGGGGACTAGGGTTCAATGAGCAGTTCTTC
>TRBV15|NA|NA|TRBJ2-2
CATGVRGSGELFF
TGTGCCACCGGGGTTAGAGGATCCGGGGAGCTGTTTTTT
>TRBV12-3/TRBV12-4|few|NA|TRBJ2-7
CASSNGQSYEQYF
TGTGCCAGCAGTAATGGACAGTCCTACGAGCAGTACTTC
>TRBV6-5|NA|NA|TRBJ1-5
CASSLSRGWDQPQHF
TGTGCCAGCAGCCTCAGCAGGGGCTGGGATCAGCCCCAGCATTTT
>TRBV2|NA|TRBD2|TRBJ2-3
CAKRAGGSTDTQYF
TGTGCCAAGAGAGCGGGGGGGAGCACAGATACGCAGTATTTT
>TRBV7-9|NA|TRBD2|TRBJ2-3
CASSFRGGDADTQYF
TGTGCCAGCAGCTTCCGGGGGGGCGACGCAGATACGCAGTATTTT
>TRBV7-6|many|NA|TRBJ1-4
CASKGNAEKLFF
TGTGCCAGCAAAGGAAACGCCGAAAAACTGTTTTTT
>TRBV27|many|NA|TRBJ2-7
CASSLLGDEQYF
TGTGCCAGCAGTTTATTGGGGGACGAGCAGTACTTC
>TRBV25-1|many|TRBD2|TRBJ2-7
CASGLAGGFHEQYF
TGTGCCAGCGGGCTAGCGGGGGGGTTCCACGAGCAGTACTTC
>TRBV24-1|NA|NA|TRBJ2-1
CATSDRGASYNEQFF
TGTGCCACCAGTGATCGGGGCGCCTCCTACAATGAGCAGTTCTTC
>TRBV2|many|NA|TRBJ1-1
CASSEGPWTGGTEAFF
TGTGCCAGCAGTGAAGGCCCCTGGACCGGAGGCACTGAAGCTTTCTTT
>TRBV6-2/TRBV6-3|many|TRBD1|TRBJ2-7
CASETKTGIDYEQYF
TGTGCCAGCGAAACCAAGACAGGGATCGACTACGAGCAGTACTTC
>TRBV12-3/TRBV12-4|few|TRBD1|TRBJ2-7
CASSLPGTGGLEF
TGTGCCAGCAGTTTGCCAGGGACAGGGGGATTGGAGTTC
>TRBV2|many|NA|TRBJ1-1
CASRLTMNTEAFF
TGTGCCAGCAGACTTACAATGAACACTGAAGCTTTCTTT
>TRBV7-2|many|TRBD2|TRBJ2-3
CASRLPGGGATDTQYF
TGTGCCAGCCGCTTGCCCGGGGGGGGGGCCACAGATACGCAGTATTTT
>TRBV20-1|NA|NA|TRBJ1-6
CSARANRNHSPLHF
TGCAGTGCTAGGGCGAACAGGAACCATTCACCCCTCCACTTT